Described below is a single T cell receptor beta chain sequence and its context. Its cognate antigen is unknown. The sample belongs to a study of cytomegalovirus exposure and HLA in healthy donors. Libraries were prepared by immunoSEQ multiplex PCR; TCRdb keeps only in-frame clonotypes and omits some of them. Altogether roughly 200,000 clones are present, more than 75% being singletons, with the ten largest covering around 7.2%. Per germline, CDR1 SQVTM and CDR2 ANQGSEA. The CDR3 covers 14 residues. V shed 6 bases and J 5 bases; nucleotides not matched to a gene: 9. Findings of the study overall: The study flagged roughly 150 TCR beta chains as cytomegalovirus-associated.

The source is a man aged 25 to 40 in good health and CMV-seropositive. The specimen was PBMCs. The gene calls are TRBV29-1 and TRBJ2-3, with 9 bases aligning to TRBD2. The CDR3 sequence: CSVAAGGRLDTQYF. For the CDR3, the DNA is TGCAGCGTAGCAGCGGGAGGACGGTTAGATACGCAGTATTTT.